This T cell receptor beta chain was sequenced during a study of regulatory T cells in long-lasting Graves disease (dated by TCRdb to 2020 to 2022). Background for the entire study: In the newly diagnosed Graves' disease group, patients had been taking antithyroid drugs for less than 3 months. Peripheral blood TCR sequencing and RNA sequencing compared persistent Graves' disease patients with newly diagnosed Graves' disease patients. TCR sequencing covered around 13 persistent and around 20 newly diagnosed Graves' disease patients, some 35 samples in total. The study was registered as a clinical trial and conducted in China.

Library generation was performed with multiplex PCR. This sample was sequenced with an Illumina HiSeq 4000. iRepertoire HTBI primers and Arm-PCR amplification of CDR3 regions were used to construct TCR beta libraries. PCR products were gel purified before sequencing. Concerning the study's data processing: Gene usage analysis of CDR3 amino acid clonotypes relied on the 62 TRBV and over 13 TRBJ segments identified across samples. COPE and FqMerger were used to merge filtered high-quality paired reads into contigs. BLAST was used to align contigs to IMGT TRBV, TRBD and TRBJ reference genes, and CDR3 was defined according to IMGT. Any clonotype with a frequency above 0.1% was classified as a highly expanded clone. Repertoire diversity was measured by Shannon entropy, and V-J evenness by the Gini coefficient. A clonotype was considered public if more than one individual shared it. Clones were called with MiXCR by TCRdb after fastp trimmed the public reads at Q25, and only in-frame beta chains were retained. Merged by CDR3 protein, the rows form single entries marked with the most common genes and DNA. V and J calls and clone size were set by TCRdb, not the authors. Present in this sample are 600,000 to 650,000 distinct CDR3 sequences, approximately 15% of which were seen just once. The ten biggest clones cover 15% to 20% of the sample.

This clonotype has a count of ten or more. Its recognized antigen is unknown. Base qualities were left out, and no much larger clone turns up one base away. What this sample's time point label stands for: newly diagnosed GD, antithyroid drugs for less than 3 months. For both TCR sequencing and RNA sequencing, RNA was extracted from PBMCs in TRIzol. The diagnosis of Graves' disease followed American Thyroid Association guidelines. Recruitment of patients was carried out at an endocrinology department in Xi'an, China. Each patient gave around 9 milliliters of peripheral blood, collected in an EDTA anticoagulant tube. Ficoll Paque Plus density gradient separation was used to isolate PBMCs, and no additional T cell sorting was done. An Agilent 2100 Bioanalyzer and agarose gel were used to check RNA quality, and a NanoDrop 2000 was used to measure RNA concentration. On the study overall, not on this receptor specifically: Lower TCR Shannon entropy and fewer highly expanded clones were observed in persistent Graves' disease patients than in newly diagnosed patients, which suggested clonal expansion. A larger number of public clonotypes was shared among persistent patients (more than 2,500) than among newly diagnosed patients (around 870). The study examined only peripheral blood because the primary lesion, thyroid tissue, could not be accessed. Only the TCR beta chain was sequenced and analyzed. The authors acknowledged the small sample size as a limitation that may reduce accuracy.

Another study also made use of these data, one on T cells in Graves' hyperthyroidism and ophthalmopathy. As that second study puts it: A patient counted as having stable Graves' hyperthyroidism if no progression to ophthalmopathy occurred over 18 months of follow-up. Hyperthyroidism patients were newly diagnosed, with disease duration under 2 months, and aged 18 to 65 years. Any patient with an uncontrolled infection, another autoimmune disease, pregnancy or lactation was excluded. Clinical symptoms, serum thyroxine and TRAb, thyroid ultrasound, and orbital computed tomography formed the basis for the diagnoses. The TCR CDR3 was subjected to a first round of RT-PCR using the HTBI primer set and the Qiagen OneStep RT-PCR kit. Most expanded thyroid clonotypes (frequency above 0.001) were also detected in blood, a finding suggesting that blood repertoires may reflect thyroid immune responses. A model built on a 13 V-J signature distinguished ophthalmopathy from stable hyperthyroidism, reaching around 90% sensitivity and around 81% specificity in cross-validation and 80%/75% in testing. In validation, the model predicted progression to ophthalmopathy a median of roughly 6.5 months before onset, with around 70% sensitivity and about 72% specificity. To identify distinguishing TCR V-J signatures, a discovery cohort of around 100 patients was used, comprising 40 to 45 with Graves' ophthalmopathy and under 60 with stable Graves' hyperthyroidism. An independent validation cohort of 18 to 20 hyperthyroidism patients and over 15 patients who later progressed to ophthalmopathy tested prospective prediction of ophthalmopathy. The 90 to 100 discovery patients were randomly divided into training and test sets at a 7:3 ratio. In more than 5 Graves' hyperthyroidism patients, the study also compared T-cell repertoires from thyroid tissue with T-cell repertoires from blood. After blood sampling, hyperthyroidism patients were treated with methimazole at a starting dose of 30 mg daily, and ophthalmopathy patients were treated with high-dose intravenous methylprednisolone. The libraries were constructed in a second round of multiplex PCR and then size-selected and purified. Sequencing of the libraries was done on an Illumina HiSeq2000 using paired-end 100 bp reads. Raw data were processed with SOAPnuke, discarding reads with adapters, uncalled bases, mean Phred below 15, or no exact constant-primer or identifier match. COPE v1.2.5 was used to merge high-quality paired reads, and clonotypes were defined as unique nucleotide sequences. Clonotypes were aligned to IMGT TRBV, TRBD and TRBJ reference segments using MiTCR v1.1. Only V-J combinations with frequency above 0.0001, covering 99.2% of repertoires, were analysed. The TCS score was defined as the ratio of F50 (clonal expansion) to E x V (chaos), calculated using BLOSUM62-based TCRdist between CDR3 peptides within each V-J. Welch's t-statistics and random forest reduced 450 to 600 V-J features to under 15, which were used in a naive Bayes classifier (R e1071). No statistical method was used to set the sample size in advance, and investigators knew the group allocation. The paper reports TCR Vbeta CDR3 sequencing of approximately 140 peripheral blood samples: 43 ophthalmopathy, 75 to 80 hyperthyroidism and 17 progressor patients.

The sample here was peripheral blood mononuclear cells (PBMCs), taken at new diagnosis, from a patient treated with antithyroid drugs. The sequence came from a woman between 25 and 40 years old with Graves disease. Donor details come from another sample of the same person, matched by shared clones.

The nucleotide sequence is given as TGTGCCAGCAGCTTAAAGGGAGGGAGCACTGAAGCTTTCTTT. Its amino acids are CASSLKGGSTEAFF. This chain joins TRBV11-2 to TRBJ1-1; the D gene lacks a confident call. The CDR3 sequence holds 14 residues, the cysteine and phenylalanine included. Here the CDR3 DNA is all that survives: 42 bases in frame from base 1. V loses 2 bases of germline sequence and J loses 4 bases, and the interval between the two ends is 11 bases. From the germline V gene, CDR1 is SGHAT and CDR2 is FQNNGV.